The TCR beta chain under discussion was sequenced for a study of T cell repertoires in cytomegalovirus infection. Study-level findings and limits: Dominating the ex vivo response were HLA-C-restricted CMV-specific TCR beta clonotypes.

V was shortened by 9 bases and J by 2 bases, with 21 bases between the two germline ends. Per germline, CDR1 MDHEN and CDR2 SYDVKM. CDR3 length equals 16 residues. Points on this clonotype: No antigen is known for it.

TCRdb re-analysed the reads in MiXCR, keeping a single row per CDR3 protein. The sample contains approximately 1,000,000 distinct CDR3 sequences, around a third of which appear only once. The TCR comes from a human donor in good health (CMV status not recorded). Some clones in this sample may be carry-over from other donors' samples. The source was cultured CD8+ T cells from PBMCs, collected from culture after CMV antigen stimulation. The chain recombines TRBV28 with TRBJ2-3; no reliable D call. CDR3 region: CASRMSPFFATDTQYF. CDR3 in DNA: TGTGCCAGTCGCATGAGCCCGTTTTTTGCCACAGATACGCAGTATTTT.